What follows are 17 T cell receptor beta chains derived from one specimen sequenced in a study of post-analysis software for immune sequencing data (dated by TCRdb to about 2015). The library was made by PCR. The instrument given in TCRdb is Illumina HiSeq 2500. Unique molecular identifiers were incorporated into TCR beta cDNA libraries to reduce PCR and sequencing biases. The public reads were reprocessed in TCRdb via fastp at Q25 and MiXCR, keeping in-frame beta chains. Entries that share a CDR3 protein sequence are merged under the most common genes and DNA. The sample table records about 820,000 distinct CDR3 sequences; about 50% of these occur just once. Of the sample, 4.6% is held by the ten largest clones. Their antigen targets remain unknown. General conclusions and limits of the study: A handful of TRBV segments, including TRBV5-6, TRBV5-1 and TRBV20-1, were significantly more frequent in patients than controls.

The sample taken for sequencing was blood. The receptors stem from a girl between 10 and 17 years old with multiple sclerosis.

Ten or more counts support this clonotype. V and J are TRBV10-3 and TRBJ2-1, with 7 positions matching TRBD2. From germline, CDR1 is ENHRY and CDR2 SYGVKD. The CDR3 totals 13 residues. V gave up 4 bases and J gave up 4 bases; unmatched junction bases: 1. The CDR3 region has the DNA TGTGCCATCAGTGCGGGGGGTTACAATGAGCAGTTCTTC. Protein: CAISAGGYNEQFF.

With respect to this clonotype: At one end the junction does not follow the germline gene, possibly because of a read error. V gene TRBV12-3 or TRBV12-4 combines with J gene TRBJ1-2; perhaps TRBD1 as D (5 bases). The CDR3 totals 13 residues. CDR3 coding DNA: TGTGCCAGCAGTTTACGCGACAGCTATGGCTGCACCTTC. This encodes CASSLRDSYGCTF.

The genes are TRBV2 and TRBJ2-1; TRBD1 aligns across 7 bases. Germline lookup yields CDR1 SNHLY and CDR2 FYNNEI. Losses at the gene ends were 10 bases for V and 2 bases for J; bases not matched to a gene: 5. This CDR3 comprises 13 residues. The DNA for the CDR3 is TGTGCCACCCAGCAGGGGGCCTACAATGAGCAGTTCTTC. Amino acids: CATQQGAYNEQFF.

This clonotype was seen a handful of times. A read error may produce the germline difference seen at one junction end. The rearrangement uses TRBV6-5 and TRBJ1-2; D ambiguous. The CDR3 covers 14 residues. Germline CDR1 reads MNHEY; CDR2 reads SVGAGI. This chain's CDR3 is CASSDPLAPYDYTF. DNA for the CDR3: TGTGCCAGCAGTGACCCTTTGGCCCCCTATGACTACACCTTC.

The V gene is TRBV6-6, the J gene TRBJ1-2; D call uncertain. CDR1 is MNHNY, CDR2 SVGAGI, per germline (reference sequence). V was cut by 0 bases and J by 4 bases, with 15 bases left in between. The CDR3 runs to 16 residues. The CDR3: CASSYSPGLHLYGYTF. The CDR3 DNA is TGTGCCAGCAGTTACTCGCCAGGATTGCACCTCTATGGCTACACCTTC.

Only a few counts were recorded for this clonotype. This sequence joins TRBV7-2 and TRBJ2-3; 9 bases are a match to TRBD1. Germline CDR1 and CDR2: SGHTA and FQGNSA. The CDR3 has 18 amino acids. Trimming took 3 bases from V and 0 from J; bases not matched to a gene: 10. CDR3 DNA: TGTGCCAGCAGCTTGCGGACAGGGGTCTTGACTAGCACAGATACGCAGTATTTT. This sequence encodes CASSLRTGVLTSTDTQYF.

This clonotype came up a few times. The rearrangement links TRBV6-6 to TRBJ2-7; D might be TRBD1 (6 bases). Germline CDR1 is MNHNY and CDR2 is SVGAGI (reference sequence). V was shortened by 7 bases and J by 0 bases, with 7 bases between the two germline ends. The CDR3 covers 12 residues. The CDR3, as DNA: TGTGCCAGCAAGGACAGCTCCTACGAGCAGTACTTC. Protein: CASKDSSYEQYF.

V gene TRBV7-8 combines with J gene TRBJ2-7, with 7 bases aligning to TRBD1. CDR1 and CDR2 from the germline V gene are SGHVS and FQNEAQ. V shed 5 bases and J 0 bases; nucleotides not matched to a gene: 10. This CDR3 is built from 16 residues. As DNA, the CDR3 is TGTGCCAGCAGCACCCGCTCTGGACAGGCCTCCTACGAGCAGTACTTC. Amino acid sequence: CASSTRSGQASYEQYF. The whole variable domain, remainder taken from reference TRBV7-8 and TRBJ2-7, is GAGVSQSPRYKVAKRGQDVALRCDPISGHVSLFWYQQALGQGPEFLTYFQNEAQLDKSGLPSDRFFAERPEGSVSTLKIQRTQQEDSAVYLCASSTRSGQASYEQYFGPGTRLTVT.

The chain recombines TRBV29-1 with TRBJ2-5; 11 bases are shared with TRBD2. Looked up from germline, CDR1 is SQVTM and CDR2 is ANQGSEA. The CDR3 loop spans 13 amino acids. Germline trimming cut 6 bases from V and 4 bases from J; bases unmatched to any gene: 4. For the CDR3, the DNA is TGCAGCGTGGCTAGCGGGGGGCCAGAGACCCAGTACTTC. Translating gives CSVASGGPETQYF. The complete variable domain, with remaining parts taken from reference TRBV29-1 and TRBJ2-5, reads SAVISQKPSRDICQRGTSLTIQCQVDSQVTMMFWYRQQPGQSLTLIATANQGSEATYESGFVIDKFPISRPNLTFSTLTVSNMSPEDSSIYLCSVASGGPETQYFGPGTRLLVL.

This clonotype appeared once. The V gene is TRBV19, the J gene TRBJ2-4; D gene uncertain. The J call may be wrong; the DNA end is better matched by TRBJ2-7. The germline V gene encodes CDR1 LNHDA and CDR2 SQIVND (reference sequence). The CDR3 totals 13 residues. CDR3 sequence (DNA): TGTGCCAGTTCCATTACACGAGACTACGAGCAGTACTTC. Translating gives CASSITRDYEQYF.

The genes are TRBV9 and TRBJ2-7, with 11 bases that match TRBD1. Germline trimming cut 2 bases from V and 7 bases from J; bases unmatched to any gene: 5. There are 14 residues in the CDR3. Per germline, CDR1 SGDLS and CDR2 YYNGEE. For the CDR3, the DNA is TGTGCCAGCAGCGTCGGACAGGGGGCCGGAGAGCAGTACTTC. As protein: CASSVGQGAGEQYF.

The chain uses TRBV7-8 and TRBJ2-7, with TRBD1 matching over 7 bases. This CDR3 region has 14 residues. Trimming cost V 1 base and J 2 bases; bases outside gene matches: 2. Germline V gene lookup returns CDR1 SGHVS and CDR2 FQNEAQ. DNA of the CDR3: TGTGCCAGCAGCTTAGGGGGACAGCCCTACGAGCAGTACTTC. Its translation: CASSLGGQPYEQYF. Full variable domain (missing parts from reference TRBV7-8 and TRBJ2-7): GAGVSQSPRYKVAKRGQDVALRCDPISGHVSLFWYQQALGQGPEFLTYFQNEAQLDKSGLPSDRFFAERPEGSVSTLKIQRTQQEDSAVYLCASSLGGQPYEQYFGPGTRLTVT.

This clonotype was counted between two and nine times. The chain couples TRBV12-5 to TRBJ2-5, with TRBD1 as a possible D gene (6 bases). Germline V gene lookup returns CDR1 LGHNT and CDR2 FRNRAP. V shed 3 bases and J shed 1 base, with 12 bases lying between them. The CDR3 contains 15 residues. The CDR3 loop is CASGFPQGTQETQYF. CDR3 in DNA: TGTGCTAGTGGTTTCCCCCAGGGGACCCAAGAGACCCAGTACTTC.

J is TRBJ2-1 and V is TRBV5-1; possibly TRBD2 for D (6 bases). The CDR3 runs to 14 residues. The V and J ends lost 1 base and 8 bases respectively, with 13 bases between them. CDR1 SGHRS and CDR2 YFSETQ come from the germline V gene. The CDR3 nucleotides are TGCGCCAGCAGCTTGTTCGGGGGTAGCGATGAGCAGTTCTTC. Protein product: CASSLFGGSDEQFF.

This clonotype was found a few times. The gene calls are TRBV29-1 and TRBJ2-6; D is undetermined. Trimming took off 7 bases at V and 6 bases at J, with 16 bases between the two ends. Per germline, CDR1 SQVTM and CDR2 ANQGSEA. The CDR3 sequence is 14 residues long. The CDR3 sequence is CSAPSNGQANVLTF. As DNA, the CDR3 is TGCAGCGCCCCCTCAAATGGGCAGGCCAACGTCCTGACTTTC.

V is TRBV6-2 or TRBV6-3 and J is TRBJ2-7; D is uncertain. The CDR3 loop spans 16 amino acids. In germline, CDR1 is MNHEY, CDR2 SVGEGT. The germline V and J ends were trimmed by 0 bases and 0 bases, with 12 bases remaining between them. The CDR3 reads CASSYSPGQPSYEQYF. Here the CDR3 DNA reads TGTGCCAGCAGTTACTCGCCGGGCCAGCCCTCCTACGAGCAGTACTTC.

This clonotype occurred a few times. The V and J genes are TRBV5-1 and TRBJ2-3, with TRBD2 matching 10 bases. The V and J ends lost 1 base and 2 bases, in that order; junction bases with no gene match: 4. Germline values: CDR1 SGHRS, CDR2 YFSETQ. The CDR3 extends over 16 amino acids. The CDR3 nucleotides read TGCGCCAGCAGCTTGTTAGCGGGGGGAATCACAGATACGCAGTATTTT. The encoded protein is CASSLLAGGITDTQYF.